This is a list of T cell receptor beta chains from one sample in a study of T cell repertoires in cytomegalovirus infection. TCRdb ran MiXCR on the reads and lists one entry per CDR3 protein. The table shows 200,000 to 300,000 distinct CDR3 sequences, with roughly 13% occurring only once. Sequencing used PBMCs. Receptor source: a human donor in good health (CMV status not recorded). Some clones in this sample may be carry-over from other donors' samples. The CDR3 runs from the conserved cysteine through the conserved F or W. A D gene is named only where the DNA matches it firmly. The size of a clone is reported for some rows only, either as once, few or many, or as a class for expanded clones.

clone_size d_call j_call v_call cdr3_nt cdr3_aa
. . TRBJ2-3 TRBV19 TGTGCCAGTAGTAACCCGAGCGGGTACACAGATACGCAGTATTTT CASSNPSGYTDTQYF
many . TRBJ1-5 TRBV7-9 TGTGCCAGCAGCCCGGCAGGGATTGGTCAGCCCCAGCATTTT CASSPAGIGQPQHF
many . TRBJ1-6 TRBV15 TGTGCCACCAGCAGAGATGTGGGGGGCACGGGTTCACCCCTCCACTTT CATSRDVGGTGSPLHF
. . TRBJ2-7 TRBV6-2/TRBV6-3 TGTGCCAGCAGTAATCCCAGGAAAGAGCAGTACTTC CASSNPRKEQYF
. TRBD1 TRBJ2-7 TRBV6-6 TGTGCCAGCAGTACAGGGGGCGTCGAGCAGTACTTC CASSTGGVEQYF
many . TRBJ1-1 TRBV5-4 TGTGCCAGCAGCTTGAGAGGGGAGAGCACTGAAGCTTTCTTT CASSLRGESTEAFF
many TRBD2 TRBJ2-1 TRBV5-1 TGCGCCAGCAGCTTCCAACTAGCGGGGTCCTACAATGAGCAGTTCTTC CASSFQLAGSYNEQFF
. TRBD1 TRBJ1-1 TRBV5-4 TGTGCCAGCAGCTTGATAAAGGGACAGGGTAACACTGAAGCTTTCTTT CASSLIKGQGNTEAFF
few TRBD1 TRBJ1-5 TRBV6-2/TRBV6-3 TGTGCCAGCAGTCCGGGACAGATGGATATATCTCAGCCCCAGCATTTT CASSPGQMDISQPQHF
many TRBD1 TRBJ2-5 TRBV7-8 TGTGCCAGCAGCTTAAGGGACAGGCGAGAGACCCAGTACTTC CASSLRDRRETQYF
many . TRBJ1-2 TRBV12-3/TRBV12-4 TGTGCCAGCAGTGAAGGAGACAGTCACTATGGCTACACCTTC CASSEGDSHYGYTF
few . TRBJ2-7 TRBV2 TGTGCCAGCATCTACAGAGCGGTCCTGAGCTCCTACGAGCAGTACTTC CASIYRAVLSSYEQYF
many . TRBJ2-7 TRBV4-3 TGCGCCAGCAGCCCAGAGGGTGGGACGGGCCATTACGAGCAGTACTTC CASSPEGGTGHYEQYF
. TRBD1 TRBJ1-5 TRBV2 TGTGCCAGCAGTGATGGTGGGACAGGGGTATGGGGCAATCAGCCCCAGCATTTT CASSDGGTGVWGNQPQHF
. . TRBJ2-7 TRBV28 TGTGCCAGCACCCTAAGAAGCAGGGTAACCTACGAGCAGTACTTC CASTLRSRVTYEQYF
many . TRBJ2-1 TRBV7-3 TGTGCCAGCAGCTTAACAGGCAGTTACAATGAGCAGTTCTTC CASSLTGSYNEQFF
few . TRBJ1-1 TRBV29-1 TGCAGCGTTGAGGCAGCAGGGATGAACACTGAAGCTTTCTTT CSVEAAGMNTEAFF
many TRBD1 TRBJ1-1 TRBV7-2 TGTGCCAGCAGCTTGGGGACAGGGGGGAACACTGAAGCTTTCTTT CASSLGTGGNTEAFF
many . TRBJ1-1 TRBV6-5 TGTGCCAGCAGTTACTCGGGGGGGGGCACTGAAGCTTTCTTT CASSYSGGGTEAFF
few TRBD1 TRBJ2-3 TRBV11-2 TGTGCCAGCAGCTTGGGACAGAGATACACAGATACGCAGTATTTT CASSLGQRYTDTQYF
. TRBD2 TRBJ2-1 TRBV6-2/TRBV6-3 TGTGCCAGCAGTGCGAGGGGACTACCGGATGAGCAGTTCTTC CASSARGLPDEQFF
few TRBD1 TRBJ2-7 TRBV6-2/TRBV6-3 TGTGCCAGCAGTTCCCGACAGGGGGAAACGGACGAGCAGTACTTC CASSSRQGETDEQYF
few TRBD1 TRBJ2-7 TRBV29-1 TGCAGCGCACAGGGGGCATTCGAGCAGTACTTC CSAQGAFEQYF
few TRBD2 TRBJ2-3 TRBV20-1 TGCAGTGCTAGCCTTCTAGCGGGAGCTAAGGATACGCAGTATTTT CSASLLAGAKDTQYF
. TRBD1 TRBJ2-3 TRBV20-1 TGCAGTGCACCCGGGACAGGGGGCACAGATACGCAGTATTTT CSAPGTGGTDTQYF
many . TRBJ2-2 TRBV7-3 TGTGCCAGCAGGTCAATCGGGGGATCCGGGGAGCTGTTTTTT CASRSIGGSGELFF
once TRBD1 TRBJ2-7 TRBV18 TGTGCCAGCTCACCGGGGACAGGGGACACCTACGAGCAGTACTTC CASSPGTGDTYEQYF
many . TRBJ2-7 TRBV11-2 TGTGCCAGCAGCTTAAATGTGGGGAGGAGGAACGAGCAGTACTTC CASSLNVGRRNEQYF
few . TRBJ1-2 TRBV7-9 TGTGCCAGCAGCCCTAAGGAGGGGGGACCAACCCGGTTTGGCTACACCTTC CASSPKEGGPTRFGYTF
. . TRBJ2-4 TRBV19 TGTGCCAGTAGTATTGGAGGAGCCGCCAAAAACATTCAGTACTTC CASSIGGAAKNIQYF
few . TRBJ2-1 TRBV6-5 TGTGCCAGCAGTTCGACCGGGACAAGGTACAATGAGCAGTTCTTC CASSSTGTRYNEQFF
. . TRBJ2-1 TRBV5-6 TGTGCCAGCAGCTTGACCGGGGGGCGAGACAATGAGCAGTTCTTC CASSLTGGRDNEQFF
. . TRBJ1-5 TRBV12-3/TRBV12-4 TGTGCCAGCAGTTTATTCCGCAGGGGATCAACTTATAGCAATCAGCCCCAGCATTTT CASSLFRRGSTYSNQPQHF